Here is one T cell receptor (beta chain) with its context. This record belongs to a study of technical replicates of blood from a few donors. Clones were read by immunoSEQ multiplex PCR, and TCRdb kept only the in-frame ones, dropping some. The table records around 85,000 clones, roughly 94% of them present only once. Germline V gene lookup returns CDR1 SGHAT and CDR2 FQNNGV. Losses at the gene ends were 3 bases for V and 3 bases for J; bases not matched to a gene: 6. The CDR3 is 16 residues long. V usage is TRBV11-2 and J usage is TRBJ2-2, with 8 bases aligning to TRBD1. This TCR derives from a human donor in good health. The sample was T cells isolated from PBMCs. CDR3: CASSFMTGVDTGELFF. The CDR3 DNA follows: TGTGCCAGCAGCTTCATGACAGGGGTTGACACCGGGGAGCTGTTTTTT.